Listed below are T cell receptor beta chains from one sample, sequenced in a study of cytomegalovirus exposure and HLA in healthy donors. Repertoires were generated with immunoSEQ multiplex PCR, while TCRdb's copy carries only in-frame clones and drops some. This sample has approximately 200,000 clones, with just over 90% found just once. Material for sequencing was PBMCs. Receptors were obtained from a woman in her late teens or twenties in good health and CMV-seronegative. Both conserved end residues are part of each CDR3. D genes are given only for firm matches. For some rows the clone size is stated as once, few or many, or as a class when expanded; others skip it.

cdr3_aa: CASAYRNQPQHF
cdr3_nt: TGTGCCAGCGCCTACAGGAATCAGCCCCAGCATTTT
d_call: NA
j_call: TRBJ1-5
v_call: TRBV25-1
clone_size: few

cdr3_aa: CATSGGLAIIADTQYF
cdr3_nt: TGTGCCACCAGCGGTGGACTAGCAATCATTGCAGATACGCAGTATTTT
d_call: TRBD2
j_call: TRBJ2-3
v_call: TRBV15
clone_size: NA

cdr3_aa: CASSLSRGPGYEQYF
cdr3_nt: TGTGCCAGCAGCCTCTCAAGGGGGCCCGGCTACGAGCAGTACTTC
d_call: TRBD1
j_call: TRBJ2-7
v_call: TRBV7-8
clone_size: NA

cdr3_aa: CASTRRDSAYEQYF
cdr3_nt: TGCGCCAGCACCCGTCGGGACAGTGCCTACGAGCAGTACTTC
d_call: TRBD1
j_call: TRBJ2-7
v_call: TRBV5-1
clone_size: NA

cdr3_aa: CASSSTANYGYTF
cdr3_nt: TGTGCCAGCAGTAGTACAGCTAACTATGGCTACACCTTC
d_call: NA
j_call: TRBJ1-2
v_call: TRBV27
clone_size: NA

cdr3_aa: CASSLGRGGYTF
cdr3_nt: TGTGCCAGCAGTTTAGGGCGCGGGGGATACACCTTC
d_call: NA
j_call: TRBJ1-2
v_call: TRBV27
clone_size: NA

cdr3_aa: CASSLITSGRGSTDTQYF
cdr3_nt: TGCGCCAGCAGCTTAATTACTAGCGGGAGGGGGAGCACAGATACGCAGTATTTT
d_call: TRBD2
j_call: TRBJ2-3
v_call: TRBV5-1
clone_size: NA

cdr3_aa: CASSERWQGITDTQYF
cdr3_nt: TGTGCCAGCAGTGAAAGGTGGCAGGGGATCACAGATACGCAGTATTTT
d_call: NA
j_call: TRBJ2-3
v_call: TRBV6-1
clone_size: NA

cdr3_aa: CASSFRDSPGHTIYF
cdr3_nt: TGTGCCAGCAGTTTCCGGGACAGCCCTGGTCACACCATATATTTT
d_call: TRBD1
j_call: TRBJ1-3
v_call: TRBV6-5
clone_size: NA

cdr3_aa: CASRLGGSEAFF
cdr3_nt: TGCGCCAGCCGCCTCGGGGGGTCTGAAGCTTTCTTT
d_call: NA
j_call: TRBJ1-1
v_call: TRBV5-1
clone_size: NA

cdr3_aa: CASSQVGDTWRQPQHF
cdr3_nt: TGCGCCAGCAGCCAAGTTGGGGACACATGGCGTCAGCCCCAGCATTTT
d_call: NA
j_call: TRBJ1-5
v_call: TRBV4-1
clone_size: NA

cdr3_aa: CASSGLVTGEKLFF
cdr3_nt: TGTGCCAGTAGTGGCCTCGTAACGGGTGAAAAACTGTTTTTT
d_call: NA
j_call: TRBJ1-4
v_call: TRBV19
clone_size: NA

cdr3_aa: CASSLRWDRTNSNQPQHF
cdr3_nt: TGTGCCAGCAGCCTCAGGTGGGACAGGACTAATAGCAATCAGCCCCAGCATTTT
d_call: TRBD1
j_call: TRBJ1-5
v_call: TRBV11-3
clone_size: NA

cdr3_aa: CASQRGAYEKLFF
cdr3_nt: TGCGCCAGCCAACGGGGGGCTTACGAAAAACTGTTTTTT
d_call: NA
j_call: TRBJ1-4
v_call: TRBV5-1
clone_size: NA

cdr3_aa: CAAGQGVYEQYF
cdr3_nt: TGTGCCGCGGGACAGGGGGTTTACGAGCAGTACTTC
d_call: TRBD1
j_call: TRBJ2-7
v_call: TRBV27
clone_size: NA

cdr3_aa: CASSPTSTGLGQPQHF
cdr3_nt: TGTGCCAGCTCACCAACATCGACAGGGCTTGGTCAGCCCCAGCATTTT
d_call: TRBD1
j_call: TRBJ1-5
v_call: TRBV18
clone_size: few

cdr3_aa: CASSPRRAYYEQYF
cdr3_nt: TGCGCCAGCAGCCCACGGCGGGCTTACTACGAGCAGTACTTC
d_call: NA
j_call: TRBJ2-7
v_call: TRBV5-1
clone_size: NA

cdr3_aa: CASRRDSVDYGYTF
cdr3_nt: TGTGCCAGCCGACGGGACTCGGTGGACTATGGCTACACCTTC
d_call: NA
j_call: TRBJ1-2
v_call: TRBV28
clone_size: NA

cdr3_aa: CASSLSSGGRGNEQFF
cdr3_nt: TGCGCCAGCAGCTTGTCGTCGGGCGGGAGGGGAAATGAGCAGTTCTTC
d_call: TRBD2
j_call: TRBJ2-1
v_call: TRBV5-1
clone_size: NA

cdr3_aa: CSVALAGARETQYF
cdr3_nt: TGCAGCGTTGCTTTAGCGGGAGCCAGAGAGACCCAGTACTTC
d_call: TRBD2
j_call: TRBJ2-5
v_call: TRBV29-1
clone_size: NA

cdr3_aa: CSASQVAGFNQPQHF
cdr3_nt: TGCAGCGCTTCCCAGGTTGCGGGATTTAATCAGCCCCAGCATTTT
d_call: NA
j_call: TRBJ1-5
v_call: TRBV29-1
clone_size: NA

cdr3_aa: CASSPGSRHGYTF
cdr3_nt: TGCGCCAGCAGCCCCGGGTCCCGCCATGGCTACACCTTC
d_call: NA
j_call: TRBJ1-2
v_call: TRBV5-1
clone_size: NA

cdr3_aa: CASSLDGLASNEQFF
cdr3_nt: TGTGCCAGCAGCTTAGACGGACTAGCATCCAATGAGCAGTTCTTC
d_call: TRBD2
j_call: TRBJ2-1
v_call: TRBV7-7
clone_size: NA

cdr3_aa: CASSLGQGRYTEAFF
cdr3_nt: TGTGCCAGCTCACTTGGACAGGGTCGGTACACTGAAGCTTTCTTT
d_call: TRBD1
j_call: TRBJ1-1
v_call: TRBV18
clone_size: NA

cdr3_aa: CAWGEGIGNSPLHF
cdr3_nt: TGTGCCTGGGGGGAGGGGATCGGTAATTCACCCCTCCACTTT
d_call: NA
j_call: TRBJ1-6
v_call: TRBV30
clone_size: NA

cdr3_aa: CASSPQITDTQYF
cdr3_nt: TGTGCCAGCAGTCCGCAGATTACAGATACGCAGTATTTT
d_call: NA
j_call: TRBJ2-3
v_call: TRBV5-6
clone_size: NA

cdr3_aa: CASSSPGLAGIDEQFF
cdr3_nt: TGTGCCAGCAGCTCACCGGGACTAGCGGGAATCGATGAGCAGTTCTTC
d_call: TRBD2
j_call: TRBJ2-1
v_call: TRBV5-6
clone_size: NA

cdr3_aa: CASSLRQGARGANVLTF
cdr3_nt: TGTGCCAGCAGTCTCAGACAGGGGGCTCGTGGGGCCAACGTCCTGACTTTC
d_call: TRBD1
j_call: TRBJ2-6
v_call: TRBV27
clone_size: NA

cdr3_aa: CASSQEGPRGNEQFF
cdr3_nt: TGTGCCAGCAGCCAAGAGGGCCCTAGGGGCAATGAGCAGTTCTTC
d_call: NA
j_call: TRBJ2-1
v_call: TRBV14
clone_size: NA

cdr3_aa: CASRRTGQHEQFF
cdr3_nt: TGTGCCAGCAGAAGGACTGGGCAGCATGAGCAGTTCTTC
d_call: NA
j_call: TRBJ2-1
v_call: TRBV6-1
clone_size: NA

cdr3_aa: CASRRASGQETQYF
cdr3_nt: TGCGCCAGTCGACGGGCTAGCGGCCAAGAGACCCAGTACTTC
d_call: TRBD2
j_call: TRBJ2-5
v_call: TRBV5-1
clone_size: NA

cdr3_aa: CASSTLLAGGETQYF
cdr3_nt: TGTGCCAGCAGCACGCTACTAGCGGGAGGGGAGACCCAGTACTTC
d_call: TRBD2
j_call: TRBJ2-5
v_call: TRBV28
clone_size: NA

cdr3_aa: CASSGTGGSEYF
cdr3_nt: TGTGCCAGTAGCGGGACAGGGGGCAGTGAGTACTTC
d_call: TRBD1
j_call: TRBJ2-7
v_call: TRBV19
clone_size: NA

cdr3_aa: CASSIPSGRGYEQYF
cdr3_nt: TGCGCCAGCAGCATTCCTAGCGGGAGGGGGTACGAGCAGTACTTC
d_call: TRBD2
j_call: TRBJ2-7
v_call: TRBV5-1
clone_size: NA

cdr3_aa: CASSKRDRDHEQYF
cdr3_nt: TGCGCCAGCAGCAAACGGGACAGGGATCACGAGCAGTACTTC
d_call: TRBD1
j_call: TRBJ2-7
v_call: TRBV5-1
clone_size: once

cdr3_aa: CASSLLGQGQGTEAFF
cdr3_nt: TGTGCCAGCTCCTTACTAGGACAGGGGCAGGGGACTGAAGCTTTCTTT
d_call: TRBD1
j_call: TRBJ1-1
v_call: TRBV18
clone_size: NA

cdr3_aa: CASSPPAQGASYEQYF
cdr3_nt: TGTGCCAGCAGTCCCCCAGCCCAGGGGGCCTCCTACGAGCAGTACTTC
d_call: TRBD1
j_call: TRBJ2-7
v_call: TRBV28
clone_size: few

cdr3_aa: CAWNTRAFSHEQYF
cdr3_nt: TGTGCCTGGAATACCCGCGCTTTTTCACACGAGCAGTACTTC
d_call: NA
j_call: TRBJ2-7
v_call: TRBV30
clone_size: once

cdr3_aa: CASSFWARRWGTGDEQYF
cdr3_nt: TGCGCCAGCAGCTTTTGGGCTAGGCGTTGGGGCACGGGGGACGAGCAGTACTTC
d_call: NA
j_call: TRBJ2-7
v_call: TRBV5-1
clone_size: NA

cdr3_aa: CASSPTGYQETQYF
cdr3_nt: TGTGCCAGCTCGCCGACAGGATACCAAGAGACCCAGTACTTC
d_call: NA
j_call: TRBJ2-5
v_call: TRBV18
clone_size: few

cdr3_aa: CASSHYRLAAPYEQYF
cdr3_nt: TGTGCCAGCAGCCATTACCGACTAGCGGCCCCCTACGAGCAGTACTTC
d_call: TRBD2
j_call: TRBJ2-7
v_call: TRBV28
clone_size: few

cdr3_aa: CASSLVSSTGVGDTQYF
cdr3_nt: TGTGCCAGCAGCTTAGTTTCCTCGACAGGGGTTGGAGATACGCAGTATTTT
d_call: TRBD1
j_call: TRBJ2-3
v_call: TRBV11-2
clone_size: once

cdr3_aa: CASSEGIETGINTIYF
cdr3_nt: TGTGCCAGCAGTGAAGGGATCGAGACAGGGATAAACACCATATATTTT
d_call: TRBD1
j_call: TRBJ1-3
v_call: TRBV6-1
clone_size: NA

cdr3_aa: CASSASSGTGAYTF
cdr3_nt: TGTGCCAGCAGTGCCTCCTCGGGGACAGGGGCCTACACCTTC
d_call: TRBD1
j_call: TRBJ1-2
v_call: TRBV27
clone_size: few

cdr3_aa: CASSVVGGGYGYTF
cdr3_nt: TGTGCCAGCAGCGTAGTTGGCGGCGGATATGGCTACACCTTC
d_call: NA
j_call: TRBJ1-2
v_call: TRBV9
clone_size: NA

cdr3_aa: CASSVGVGTGGGQPQHF
cdr3_nt: TGTGCCAGCAGCGTAGGAGTTGGGACAGGGGGCGGTCAGCCCCAGCATTTT
d_call: TRBD1
j_call: TRBJ1-5
v_call: TRBV9
clone_size: NA

cdr3_aa: CSVLTPGQIQETQYF
cdr3_nt: TGCAGCGTTCTAACCCCGGGACAGATACAAGAGACCCAGTACTTC
d_call: TRBD1
j_call: TRBJ2-5
v_call: TRBV29-1
clone_size: NA

cdr3_aa: CASRLDTSGATQYF
cdr3_nt: TGTGCCAGCAGGTTGGACACGAGCGGGGCGACCCAGTACTTC
d_call: TRBD2
j_call: TRBJ2-5
v_call: TRBV7-6
clone_size: once

cdr3_aa: CASSQTGDEFPPQHF
cdr3_nt: TGTGCCAGCAGCCAAACAGGGGATGAATTCCCGCCCCAGCATTTT
d_call: TRBD1
j_call: TRBJ1-5
v_call: TRBV7-6
clone_size: NA

cdr3_aa: CASSPSGAGEETQYF
cdr3_nt: TGTGCCAGTAGCCCCTCAGGGGCTGGGGAAGAGACCCAGTACTTC
d_call: NA
j_call: TRBJ2-5
v_call: TRBV19
clone_size: NA

cdr3_aa: CASSQDLLAGHNGELFF
cdr3_nt: TGTGCCAGCAGCCAAGATTTACTAGCGGGTCACAACGGGGAGCTGTTTTTT
d_call: TRBD2
j_call: TRBJ2-2
v_call: TRBV14
clone_size: NA

cdr3_aa: CASSQNEQGTYEQYF
cdr3_nt: TGCGCCAGCAGCCAAAACGAGCAGGGGACGTACGAGCAGTACTTC
d_call: NA
j_call: TRBJ2-7
v_call: TRBV4-1
clone_size: NA

cdr3_aa: CASSLLSGNPNNEQFF
cdr3_nt: TGTGCCAGCAGCTTGCTTAGCGGGAACCCCAACAATGAGCAGTTCTTC
d_call: TRBD2
j_call: TRBJ2-1
v_call: TRBV5-6
clone_size: NA

cdr3_aa: CASSLGASGSGELFF
cdr3_nt: TGCGCCAGCAGCTTGGGGGCTAGCGGGTCCGGGGAGCTGTTTTTT
d_call: TRBD2
j_call: TRBJ2-2
v_call: TRBV5-1
clone_size: NA